This note documents a single T cell receptor beta chain sequence. Its antigen is undetermined. The data were obtained in a study of blood T cells in healthy people across ages. Study-level information: In model experiments, template switching was able to capture about one barcoded beta molecule for every two T cells that were present.

General study results and limits: The recorded TCR beta diversity per million T cells decreased in a roughly linear manner with age.

Then a second PCR, running roughly 7 to 11 cycles, was carried out with a sample-barcoded 5' primer and a J-beta primer mix. TCRdb called the 5' RACE reads again in MiXCR, with one record for every CDR3 protein. The repertoire has some 1.5 million distinct CDR3 sequences, 35% to 45% of them found once; the top ten carry about 4.1%. The CDR3 consists of 14 residues. Germline-derived CDR1 and CDR2 are MDHEN and SYDVKM. What was sequenced was blood. This TCR derives from a woman aged 18-29 years in good health. V is TRBV28 and J is TRBJ2-5; TRBD1 matches 7 bases. The J call could be wrong; TRBJ2-7 is a better fit for the DNA end. The CDR3 sequence: CASRPIQGRDEQYF. The CDR3 coding sequence is TGTGCCAGCAGGCCCATACAGGGGCGAGACGAGCAGTACTTC.